Listed below are T cell receptor beta chains from one sample, sequenced in a study of T cells in Graves' hyperthyroidism and ophthalmopathy. MiXCR was run by TCRdb on the multiplex PCR reads, yielding one entry per CDR3 protein. The sample has 480,000 or so distinct CDR3 sequences, 35% to 50% seen once. Sequenced: peripheral blood or thyroid tissue (not recorded which). Source of these receptors: an adult woman with Graves' disease, either hyperthyroidism or ophthalmopathy (not recorded which). The CDR3 runs from the conserved cysteine through the conserved F or W. The order of the fields is V gene, J gene, clone size, D gene, CDR3 protein, CDR3 DNA. A D gene is named only where the DNA matches it firmly. The size of a clone is reported for some rows only, either as once, few or many, or as a class for expanded clones.

TRBV24-1	TRBJ2-2	NA	NA	CATGRSVAGELFF	TGTGCCACCGGGAGATCGGTCGCCGGGGAGCTGTTTTTT
TRBV7-2	TRBJ1-2	NA	NA	CASSGSGYEQYYGYTF	TGTGCCAGCAGCGGTAGCGGATACGAGCAGTACTATGGCTACACCTTC
TRBV4-3	TRBJ1-2	once	NA	CASSQDETNYGYTF	TGCGCCAGCAGCCAAGATGAGACAAACTATGGCTACACCTTC
TRBV29-1	TRBJ1-2	NA	NA	CSVEEATEGYNYGYTF	TGCAGCGTTGAAGAAGCAACCGAGGGTTATAACTATGGCTACACCTTC
TRBV29-1	TRBJ2-6	NA	TRBD1	CSVVSRDRASGANVLTF	TGCAGCGTTGTCTCTCGGGACAGGGCTTCTGGGGCCAACGTCCTGACTTTC
TRBV5-5	TRBJ1-1	NA	TRBD1	CASSLDGGGWAFF	TGTGCCAGCAGCTTAGATGGAGGGGGCTGGGCTTTCTTT
TRBV7-9	TRBJ2-7	few	TRBD1	CASSLLGQTYEQYF	TGTGCCAGCAGCTTATTGGGACAGACCTACGAGCAGTACTTC
TRBV5-4	TRBJ2-7	NA	TRBD2	CASSREGGAGKQYF	TGTGCCAGCAGCCGGGAGGGGGGAGCTGGCAAGCAGTACTTC
TRBV6-6	TRBJ2-2	NA	TRBD2	CASRAGGPAGELFF	TGTGCCAGCAGAGCGGGAGGGCCAGCCGGGGAGCTGTTTTTT
TRBV27	TRBJ2-2	NA	NA	CASSLLADLDTGELFF	TGTGCCAGCAGTTTACTAGCAGACTTGGACACCGGGGAGCTGTTTTTT
TRBV7-9	TRBJ1-6	many	TRBD1	CASSSGQENNSPLHF	TGTGCCAGCAGCTCGGGACAGGAAAATAATTCACCCCTCCACTTT
TRBV6-1	TRBJ2-2	few	NA	CASKEGNTGELFF	TGTGCCAGCAAAGAAGGTAACACCGGGGAGCTGTTTTTT
TRBV6-2/TRBV6-3	TRBJ1-4	NA	NA	CASSTRENEKLFF	TGTGCCAGCAGTACTCGGGAAAATGAAAAACTGTTTTTT
TRBV29-1	TRBJ2-5	many	TRBD1	CSVSRGRRETQYF	TGCAGCGTCTCCAGGGGGCGGCGGGAGACCCAGTACTTC
TRBV28	TRBJ1-2	NA	NA	CASKATGEVGGYTF	TGTGCCTCAAAAGCCACGGGCGAGGTCGGGGGCTACACCTTC
TRBV6-4	TRBJ2-7	few	NA	CASSDEGSSNEQYF	TGTGCCAGCAGTGACGAGGGCTCCTCCAACGAGCAGTACTTC
TRBV7-2	TRBJ1-2	many	NA	CASSLVPLGYTF	TGTGCCAGCAGCTTGGTGCCCTTGGGCTACACCTTC
TRBV15	TRBJ2-5	NA	TRBD2	CATSARGGGETQYF	TGTGCCACCAGCGCCCGCGGGGGAGGGGAGACCCAGTACTTC
TRBV20-1	TRBJ2-7	few	NA	CSAKDPSQAYEQYF	TGCAGTGCTAAAGACCCTAGCCAGGCCTACGAGCAGTACTTC
TRBV10-3	TRBJ1-4	once	NA	CAMRQETNEKLFF	TGTGCCATGAGACAGGAAACTAATGAAAAACTGTTTTTT
TRBV12-3/TRBV12-4	TRBJ1-4	few	NA	CASSLGGEKLFF	TGTGCCAGCTCATTGGGGGGTGAAAAACTGTTTTTT
TRBV7-9	TRBJ2-7	many	TRBD1	CASSPRDRGDYEQYF	TGTGCCAGCAGCCCCCGCGACAGGGGAGATTACGAGCAGTACTTC
TRBV29-1	TRBJ2-5	NA	NA	CSVASMDWRETQYF	TGCAGCGTCGCGTCCATGGACTGGCGTGAGACCCAGTACTTC
TRBV10-2	TRBJ1-2	NA	NA	CASSASGTAANYGYTF	TGCGCCAGCAGTGCGTCGGGGACGGCCGCTAACTATGGCTACACCTTC
TRBV2	TRBJ1-5	NA	TRBD1	CAISTGEGETQHF	TGTGCCATTTCGACAGGGGAGGGAGAGACCCAGCATTTT
TRBV2	TRBJ1-1	NA	TRBD1	CASSSGQGWNTEAFF	TGTGCCAGCAGTTCGGGACAGGGTTGGAACACTGAAGCTTTCTTT
TRBV5-4	TRBJ2-6	NA	NA	CASSIAGILSSGANVLTF	TGTGCCAGCAGCATTGCAGGGATCCTAAGCTCTGGGGCCAACGTCCTGACTTTC
TRBV4-1	TRBJ1-3	few	NA	CASSVNRAGNTIYF	TGCGCCAGCAGCGTTAACAGGGCTGGAAACACCATATATTTT
TRBV7-9	TRBJ1-4	NA	NA	CASSSGSNLEKLFF	TGTGCCAGCAGCTCAGGGTCAAACCTCGAAAAACTGTTTTTT
TRBV7-9	TRBJ1-1	many	NA	CASSLRSRAPDTEAFF	TGTGCCAGCAGCTTAAGGAGTAGGGCTCCGGACACTGAAGCTTTCTTT
TRBV25-1	TRBJ2-5	few	NA	CASLLGETQYF	TGTGCCAGCCTGTTGGGAGAGACCCAGTACTTC
TRBV19	TRBJ1-5	many	NA	CASSTFGVNQPQHF	TGTGCCAGTAGTACTTTCGGCGTCAATCAGCCCCAGCATTTT
TRBV20-1	TRBJ1-5	NA	NA	CSARPKLAGAGETQHF	TGCAGTGCTAGACCCAAACTAGCGGGAGCGGGGGAGACCCAGCATTTT
TRBV20-1	TRBJ1-5	NA	NA	CSARKHGNQPQHF	TGCAGTGCTAGGAAGCATGGCAATCAGCCCCAGCATTTT
TRBV20-1	TRBJ1-6	NA	TRBD1	CGYLQGNSPLHF	TGCGGTTATCTACAGGGGAATTCACCCCTCCACTTT
TRBV7-9	TRBJ1-6	NA	NA	CASSPESASDNSPLHF	TGTGCCAGCAGCCCAGAGTCGGCTTCCGATAATTCACCCCTCCACTTT
TRBV6-2/TRBV6-3	TRBJ1-1	NA	NA	CASRNRLSPAFF	TGTGCCAGCAGAAACAGGTTGAGTCCAGCTTTCTTT
TRBV29-1	TRBJ2-5	many	TRBD1	CSVWTGEGETQYF	TGCAGCGTTTGGACAGGGGAGGGAGAGACCCAGTACTTC
TRBV7-3	TRBJ1-4	NA	NA	CASSRDRYNEKLFF	TGTGCCAGCAGCCGTGACAGATATAATGAAAAACTGTTTTTT
TRBV15	TRBJ1-4	NA	TRBD1	CATSTDRGVGEKLFF	TGTGCCACCAGCACCGACAGGGGGGTCGGAGAAAAACTGTTTTTT
TRBV7-2	TRBJ1-4	NA	NA	CASSLARGEKLFF	TGTGCCAGCAGCTTAGCGAGGGGTGAAAAACTGTTTTTT
TRBV2	TRBJ1-6	few	TRBD1	CASTGQGNSPLHF	TGTGCCAGTACGGGACAGGGGAATTCACCCCTCCACTTT
TRBV9	TRBJ2-2	NA	TRBD1	CASSAGGGLAGELFF	TGTGCCAGCAGCGCAGGGGGCGGGCTAGCCGGGGAGCTGTTTTTT
TRBV7-9	TRBJ1-2	NA	TRBD1	CASSLDLAGGPGGYTF	TGTGCCAGCAGCTTAGATCTGGCAGGGGGACCTGGTGGCTACACCTTC
TRBV28	TRBJ1-3	few	NA	CASSPWGGQPGNTIYF	TGTGCCAGCAGTCCGTGGGGAGGGCAGCCTGGAAACACCATATATTTT
TRBV12-3/TRBV12-4	TRBJ1-2	NA	NA	CASWGPGDGYTF	TGTGCCAGCTGGGGCCCTGGGGATGGCTACACCTTC
TRBV15	TRBJ2-5	NA	NA	CATSRDGTPRETQYF	TGTGCCACCAGCAGAGATGGGACCCCTCGGGAGACCCAGTACTTC
TRBV2	TRBJ2-7	many	TRBD2	CASGTSGIREQYF	TGTGCCAGCGGGACTAGCGGGATTCGGGAGCAGTACTTC
TRBV29-1	TRBJ1-4	NA	TRBD1	CSARTATGVEEKLFF	TGCAGTGCTCGAACAGCCACAGGGGTGGAGGAAAAACTGTTTTTT
TRBV29-1	TRBJ1-1	few	NA	CSVEALYTEAFF	TGCAGCGTTGAGGCCCTCTACACTGAAGCTTTCTTT
TRBV5-1	TRBJ2-5	NA	NA	CASSFDTSSETQYF	TGCGCCAGCAGCTTCGACACCTCTTCGGAGACCCAGTACTTC